The entry that follows covers one T cell receptor (beta chain) sequence. Its antigen remains unidentified. The entry originates in a study of cytomegalovirus exposure and HLA in healthy donors (dated by TCRdb to about 2017). For context, the study as a whole: An earlier analysis of several hundred of the donors reported about 250 Gb of sequence data and about 100 million unique TCR beta sequences from about 200 million T cells. An early release that covered 640 HLA-typed donors contained approximately 300 gigabases of sequencing data and 65 million to 100 million unique TCR sequences. The genetic ancestry cluster associated with self-reported Caucasian donors included around four fifths of the roughly 410 genotyped donors. The study aimed to test whether signatures of past pathogen exposure could be identified by cataloging public T cell receptors. The study profiled the T cell repertoires of 500 to 800 subjects by immunosequencing and related them to cytomegalovirus serostatus. A separate validation cohort of more than 100 different subjects was used in addition to the 666-subject first cohort. The study combined high-throughput TCR immunosequencing, statistical association of individual TCRs with disease status, and machine learning to predict cytomegalovirus infection status. A later analysis re-analyzed previously published TCR beta repertoires from hundreds of donors and added high-resolution HLA genotyping to study TCR occurrence patterns. Rather than using new phenotypic data, the later analysis identified candidate immune exposures from TCR beta sequences and from how often those sequences occurred across donors. An earlier analysis of nearly 600 of the donors applied high-throughput TCR beta sequencing to assess whether each TCR beta V gene segment acted as functional or pseudogenic. Alongside the repertoire data, information on donor age, sex, ethnicity and CMV serostatus was compiled. Genome-wide SNP genotypes for about 55% of the 666 donors were used in a later genetic analysis, which treated that subset as a discovery cohort. Every repertoire in the discovery cohort had been generated on one and the same sequencing platform. Both class I and class II loci were covered by HLA typing, at four-digit resolution. Typing coverage differed by locus: A, B, C, DRB1 and DQB1 were typed in roughly 629-630 donors, DQA1 in about 560, DPA1 in 600 to 610, and DPB1 in just under 480. Because of strong linkage in the cohort, 4 to 6 DR-DQ haplotypes were treated as single units for association and clustering. Across 398 genotyped donors of the cohort, an average of 235,054 unique TCR beta nucleotide sequences per donor were sequenced, and approximately 19% of those sequences were non-productive.

The germline V gene yields MNHEY for CDR1 and SVGAGI for CDR2. From the cysteine through the phenylalanine, the CDR3 covers 13 amino acids. Only the CDR3 portion is preserved as DNA: 39 bases, with reading frame beginning at the first base. V loses 6 bases of germline sequence and J loses 2 bases, and the interval between the two ends is 10 bases. The library was built by means of the immunoSEQ multiplex PCR assay. A mixture of 60 forward primers for TCR Vbeta segments and 13 reverse primers for TCR Jbeta segments was used in the multiplex PCR. Amplification of the CDR3 region of rearranged TCR beta genes was performed with a multiplex PCR assay on genomic DNA. On the Illumina HiSeq System, the amplified TCR beta libraries were sequenced as 87-base-pair reads. Per the authors' processing: Across the 500 to 700 repertoires, a later analysis counted tens of millions of unique TCR beta chains, roughly 11 million of which were shared by at least two donors. A nearest-neighbor algorithm error-corrected the raw reads and collapsed the reads into unique sequences, merging closely related sequences to remove PCR and sequencing errors. To assign V, D and J gene segments, CDR3 sequences were aligned to IMGT reference sequences. Each retained sequence needed at least a six-nucleotide match to both a V gene segment and a J gene segment. Rearrangements were classified as productive when the CDR3 lacked stop codons and remained in frame with V and J, and all other rearrangements were classified as non-productive. Following IMGT convention, CDR3 was defined as the stretch from the second conserved V-encoded cysteine up to the conserved J-encoded phenylalanine. The earlier analysis of fewer than 700 of the donors excluded sequences that lacked an unambiguous match to a single V gene segment. An earlier analysis of roughly 590 of the donors called V segments functional above 56.7% productive rearrangements and segregating when the between-donor standard deviation exceeded 5%. A statistical classification framework was built to diagnose cytomegalovirus status from the catalog of TCR beta chain sequences. In a later analysis, TCR nucleotide sequences were compared against IMGT/GENE-DB human TR gene sequences so that V and J genes could be assigned. Using the TCRdist pipeline, a later analysis assigned CDR3 sequences along with most-parsimonious VDJ recombination scenarios. A later analysis defined each TCR beta chain by its CDR3 amino acid sequence plus V-gene family, and excluded reads lacking a unique V-gene family. As a way to deal with suspected cross-contamination and a sequencing artifact, a later analysis dropped roughly 600 nucleotide sequences that were highly shared and had low generation probability. In a later analysis, a clonal expansion index was calculated for each public chain from normalized within-repertoire ranks of inferred template counts. In a later analysis, generation probabilities were computed using a VDJ recombination model fitted to out-of-frame rearrangements, and the results were checked against IGoR. A later analysis scored TCR-TCR, TCR-HLA and TCR-CMV co-occurrence with hypergeometric tests, applying a repertoire-size bias correction to TCR pairs. A later analysis estimated false discovery rates by permuting HLA or CMV assignments 20 times. In a later analysis, co-occurring TCRs were grouped using DBSCAN, and TCRdist sequence similarity was added for clustering within HLA-allele-positive subsets. For co-occurrence clustering, repertoires with fewer than 30,000 or more than 120,000 public chains were excluded, along with about five repertoires with anomalous nucleotide sharing. TCRdb obtained this table from immuneACCESS and retained in-frame rearrangements with V and J assigned. These tables miss some clones; where compared with another copy, unresolved V genes account for less than half of the shortfall, and the remainder is unexplained. V, J and clone size are those of that table, while D and trimming were read from the DNA. The record for this sample contains around 75,000 clones. Under 6.5% of the sample rests with the top ten.

Paper-wide results and their limitations: The 87-base-pair reads could not distinguish some IMGT-functional V segments, including TRBV6-2 and TRBV6-3, so those segments were excluded. For the cohort, immune exposure information was limited to CMV serostatus. Several of the top co-occurrence clusters appeared to be linked to parvovirus B19, influenza, CMV and Epstein-Barr virus, according to a later analysis. When HLA alleles, especially DR and DQ, strongly co-occurred, attributing TCR associations to individual alleles was difficult. According to a later analysis, TCR association rates differed among HLA loci, with DRB1 alleles showing the most associated TCRs and HLA-C alleles showing the fewest. In a later genetic analysis, fewer N-insertions in productive TCRs were reported among donors in an Asian-associated ancestry cluster than the roughly 640-donor mean. Specific HLA alleles were associated with roughly 16,000 TCR beta sequences at a false discovery rate of 0.05 in a later analysis. Most CMV-associated TCR beta chains appeared to be HLA-restricted in a later analysis, and the HLA associations seemed to be driven largely by CMV exposure. Roughly uniform sequencing depth across donors was assumed in presence/absence analyses, although this assumption may not hold. Because some donors lacked HLA typing at each locus, the association tests relied only on the typed subset. In a later analysis, HLA-associated TCR beta chains showed more clonal expansion and lower generation probabilities than non-associated chains that were equally common. Only TCR beta chains were sequenced in this cohort, and the absence of alpha or paired-chain data limited detectable features. The classifier was reported to diagnose cytomegalovirus status with high specificity and sensitivity in both the original cohort and the validation cohort. The authors suggested that the approach could potentially be generalized to other disease states and immunological phenotypes. A cluster of highly shared sequence variants was judged likely to represent a technical artifact of the sequencing pipeline. A total of 150 to 200 TCR beta chains were listed by the study as associated with cytomegalovirus. A later genetic analysis associated a missense DCLRE1C variant with V-gene and J-gene trimming of TCR beta chains, and an independent cohort replicated the association. Correlated functional status among segregating V segments might reflect linkage disequilibrium, but an unknown experimental factor could not be ruled out. Because counts were too low, seventeen rarely observed V segments, including chromosome 9 orphons, were left out of the earlier analysis of approximately 500 of the donors. In an earlier analysis of around 500 of the donors, most TCR beta V segments appeared in productive rearrangements about 87% or about 30% of the time, broadly matching IMGT annotations. In vitro tests confirmed that a few of the cytomegalovirus-associated TCR beta chains recognize cytomegalovirus antigens. Most TCR sequences were seen in very few donors, while some public TCRs were found in many individuals. A further reported finding was that TCR beta sequences accurately predicted the HLA-A and HLA-B alleles for most subjects in the first cohort.

The cohort consisted of 650 to 850 healthy bone marrow donors. All cohort members were sampled while nominally healthy, although unrecorded immune exposures were likely present. The donor was CMV seronegative and belonged to the group of approximately 320 seronegative cohort members. A peripheral blood sample was provided by each donor, and peripheral blood mononuclear cells were used for TCR beta sequencing. The Qiagen DNeasy Blood Extraction Kit was used to extract genomic DNA from the blood cell samples. This sequence was found in a middle-aged man in good health and CMV-seronegative. The rearrangement combines TRBV6-5 with TRBJ1-2, with no reliable assignment of the D segment. The sample taken for sequencing was PBMCs. CDR3 protein: CASRRDGNYGYTF. The sequenced DNA is TGTGCCAGCAGACGAGACGGGAACTATGGCTACACCTTC.